The 17 T cell receptor beta chains given below trace back to one sample, sequenced in a study of technical replicates of blood from a handful of donors. Sequencing used immunoSEQ multiplex PCR; TCRdb keeps in-frame clones, though not all of them. The sample carries 91,000 or so clones, 95% recorded once. Sequenced material: T cells isolated from PBMCs. The receptors derive from a human donor in good health.

This chain links TRBV5-8 with TRBJ1-4; 7 positions agree with TRBD1. Germline loops: CDR1 SGHTS, CDR2 YDEGEE. The CDR3 covers 16 residues. The V segment lost 0 bases and the J segment 4 bases; nucleotides outside the gene matches: 6. CDR3 protein: CASSLATGTVNEKLFF. The CDR3 nucleotides read TGTGCCAGCAGCTTGGCCACCGGGACAGTTAATGAAAAACTGTTTTTT. The full variable domain, in which reference TRBV5-8 and TRBJ1-4 provide the parts outside the CDR3, is EAGVTQSPTHLIKTRGQQATLRCSPISGHTSVYWYQQALGLGLQFLLWYDEGEERNRGNFPPRFSGRQFPNYSSELNVNALELEDSALYLCASSLATGTVNEKLFFGSGTQLSVL.

This clone was found once. This chain uses TRBV9 with TRBJ2-2; no definite D call. Germline CDR1 reads SGDLS; CDR2 reads YYNGEE. Trimming took 0 bases from V and 4 from J, leaving 10 bases between them. The CDR3 has 15 residues. The CDR3 DNA sequence: TGTGCCAGCAGCGTAGGGGCCGAGAGCACCGGGGAGCTGTTTTTT. Encoded protein: CASSVGAESTGELFF.

V and J are TRBV30 and TRBJ1-2, with TRBD1 as a possible D gene (5 bases). The germline V gene has CDR1 GTSNPN and CDR2 SVGIG (reference sequence). The CDR3 contains 10 residues. Trimming left V 3 bases short and J 8 bases short, with 7 bases between. The CDR3 DNA follows: TGTGCCTGGAGGACAGTCGGCTACACCTTC. It yields the protein CAWRTVGYTF.

V is TRBV19 and J is TRBJ2-1; D gene ambiguous. The CDR3 extends over 15 amino acids. Germline V CDR1 and CDR2: LNHDA, SQIVND (reference sequence). With 3 bases removed from V and 1 base from J, the gap between germline ends came to 10 bases. The CDR3: CASSIREWSYNEQFF. CDR3 nucleotide sequence: TGTGCCAGTAGTATTCGAGAATGGTCCTACAATGAGCAGTTCTTC.

The CDR3 loop is CSARGNTIYF. CDR3 DNA: TGCAGTGCGAGGGGAAACACCATATATTTT. The chain links TRBV20-1 to TRBJ1-3; D is unresolved. This CDR3 comprises 10 residues. Trimming stripped 6 bases from V and 4 bases from J, with 4 bases between. Germline CDR1 is DFQATT and CDR2 is SNEGSKA (reference sequence).

The rearrangement joins TRBV18 to TRBJ1-1; D is unclear. The V and J ends lost 2 bases and 0 bases respectively, with 7 bases between them. This CDR3 has 14 amino acids. Looked up from germline, CDR1 is KGHSH and CDR2 is LQKENI. The CDR3 region has the DNA TGTGCCAGCTCACCAGGGGAGGTGAACACTGAAGCTTTCTTT. Translated: CASSPGEVNTEAFF.

The gene calls are TRBV18 and TRBJ1-2; D is unresolved. From germline, CDR1 is KGHSH and CDR2 LQKENI. The CDR3 is 14 residues long. Trimming left V 0 bases short and J 6 bases short, with 11 bases between. CDR3 loop: CASSPPSYPHGYTF. In DNA form, the CDR3 reads TGTGCCAGCTCACCACCATCTTATCCTCATGGCTACACCTTC.

This rearrangement joins TRBV6-1 to TRBJ1-4, with D tentatively TRBD1 (5 bases). V lost 9 bases to trimming and J lost 4 bases, with 18 bases between them. CDR3 size: 15 residues. Germline assignment: CDR1 MNHNS and CDR2 SASEGT. This chain's CDR3 is CASFLRGAGNEKLFF. For the CDR3, the DNA is TGTGCCAGTTTCCTCCGCGGGGCGGGTAATGAAAAACTGTTTTTT.

The chain combines TRBV28 with TRBJ2-7; tentative D call: TRBD2 (5 bases). Trimming removed 2 bases from V and 5 bases from J, with 16 bases in between. This CDR3 region has 15 residues. CDR1 is MDHEN and CDR2 is SYDVKM in the germline V gene. The CDR3 region is CASSLRLLATNEQYF. The DNA of the CDR3 is TGTGCCAGCAGTTTAAGGTTGCTAGCAACCAACGAGCAGTACTTC. The full variable domain, its missing parts supplied by reference TRBV28 and TRBJ2-7, is DVKVTQSSRYLVKRTGEKVFLECVQDMDHENMFWYRQDPGLGLRLIYFSYDVKMKEKGDIPEGYSVSREKKERFSLILESASTNQTSMYLCASSLRLLATNEQYFGPGTRLTVT.

This rearrangement joins TRBV14 to TRBJ2-1, with TRBD2 matching 8 bases. V lost 1 base and J lost 5; bases outside the gene matches: 4. Germline V gene lookup returns CDR1 SGHDN and CDR2 FVKESK. The CDR3 length is 15 residues. CDR3 sequence: CASSQGAGVDNEQFF. The CDR3 nucleotides read TGTGCCAGCAGCCAAGGAGCGGGGGTGGACAATGAGCAGTTCTTC. Based on the CDR3 plus reference TRBV14 and TRBJ2-1, the full variable domain is EAGVTQFPSHSVIEKGQTVTLRCDPISGHDNLYWYRRVMGKEIKFLLHFVKESKQDESGMPNNRFLAERTGGTYSTLKVQPAELEDSGVYFCASSQGAGVDNEQFFGPGTRLTVL.

The CDR3 bases are TGTGCCAGCAGTTTTGACAGGGAATTTGGAAACACCATATATTTT. Translating it yields CASSFDREFGNTIYF. The chain couples TRBV25-1 to TRBJ1-3, with 7 positions matching TRBD1. The CDR3 is made up of 15 amino acids. Per the germline V gene, CDR1 is MGHDK and CDR2 is SYGVNS. V shed 5 bases and J 3 bases; nucleotides not matched to a gene: 7.

The CDR3 DNA reads as TGTGCCAGCAGTTTTGCCGGGACAGGGGACTTCACAGATACGCAGTATTTT. The encoded protein is CASSFAGTGDFTDTQYF. The chain couples TRBV5-4 to TRBJ2-3; 10 bases line up with TRBD1. V shed 5 bases and J 2 bases; nucleotides not matched to a gene: 11. CDR3 length equals 17 residues. The germline V gene has CDR1 SGHNT and CDR2 YYREEE (reference sequence).

The chain links TRBV19 to TRBJ2-3; TRBD1 aligns across 9 bases. This CDR3 is 14 amino acids long. J was trimmed by 5 bases and V by 5 bases; bases with no gene match: 5. From germline, CDR1 is LNHDA and CDR2 SQIVND (reference sequence). The CDR3 DNA reads as TGTGCCAGTAGTTGGGGACAGGGCCAAGATACGCAGTATTTT. Amino acids: CASSWGQGQDTQYF.

The chain joins TRBV6-6 to TRBJ2-7; 10 bases fit TRBD1. Per germline, CDR1 MNHNY and CDR2 SVGAGI (reference sequence). V was clipped by 6 bases and J by 4 bases; unmatched bases: 12. The CDR3 sequence is 16 residues long. The CDR3 region is CASRQTLGTGVYEQYF. For the CDR3, the DNA is TGTGCCAGCAGACAAACTCTGGGGACAGGGGTTTACGAGCAGTACTTC.

The rearrangement links TRBV2 to TRBJ2-3, with TRBD2 matching over 8 bases. J gave up 4 bases and V 4 bases, and 7 bases lay outside the gene matches. The CDR3 runs 15 residues. CDR1 SNHLY and CDR2 FYNNEI come from the germline V gene. CDR3 amino acids: CASSVGRGEADTQYF. The CDR3 DNA sequence: TGTGCCAGCAGTGTTGGGCGGGGGGAGGCAGATACGCAGTATTTT.

The chain carries TRBV4-1 and TRBJ1-1; 7 positions agree with TRBD1. In germline, CDR1 is MGHRA, CDR2 YSYEKL. Losses at the gene ends were 2 bases for V and 0 bases for J; bases not matched to a gene: 9. The CDR3 spans 17 residues. The CDR3 loop reads CASSQYRQGSMNTEAFF. CDR3 coding DNA: TGCGCCAGCAGCCAATACCGACAGGGATCCATGAACACTGAAGCTTTCTTT.

The chain couples TRBV5-6 to TRBJ2-1; 14 bases agree with TRBD2. J gave up 7 bases and V 7 bases, and 10 bases lay outside the gene matches. This CDR3 is 16 amino acids long. Germline assignment: CDR1 SGHDT and CDR2 YYEEEE. CDR3 region: CASGSRTSGRWNEQFF. The CDR3 coding sequence is TGTGCCAGCGGATCCCGGACTAGCGGGAGGTGGAATGAGCAGTTCTTC.